This TCR beta chain comes out of a study of T cell responses to AZD1222 COVID-19 vaccine. Overall study context: Both about-4-week and about-12-week second-dose recipients were combined.

The method was immunoSEQ multiplex PCR; TCRdb's version includes in-frame clones alone and lacks a portion of them. The sample lists 90,000 to 140,000 clones, roughly 90% occurring once. V lost 3 bases, J lost 5 bases, and 2 bases stayed unmatched. Germline V gene sequence: CDR1 KGHDR, CDR2 SFDVKD. The CDR3 has 15 amino acids. For this clone: Antigen specificity is unknown.

General study points: Spike-specific TCR breadth and depth were elevated following two AZD1222 doses. Reportedly, nearly half of unique spike TCRs recognized epitopes outside B.1.351/B.1.1.7 mutations. Sampled repertoires all dated from after the peak T cell response.

Source: peripheral blood, taken on day 0 of AZD1222 vaccination. The J gene is TRBJ2-1, the V gene TRBV24-1, with 11 bases fitting TRBD1. The sequence derives from an adult in good health. CDR3 sequence reads: CATSDPGQGDNEQFF. The CDR3 DNA is TGTGCCACCAGTGATCCGGGACAGGGGGACAATGAGCAGTTCTTC.